These T cell receptor beta chains were read from a single sample in a study of glioma-infiltrating T cells after dendritic cell vaccination. The protocol was immunoSEQ multiplex PCR, while the TCRdb copy is restricted to in-frame clones and leaves out a portion. Of about 49,000 clones in the sample, less than 90% were seen once. The input for sequencing was blood, taken before dendritic cell vaccination. The receptors come from a human donor with glioblastoma. CDR3s include the opening cysteine and the closing phenylalanine or tryptophan. D genes are given only for firm matches. A row's size may be missing; if present it is once, few, many or a size class.

j_call clone_size v_call d_call cdr3_nt cdr3_aa
TRBJ1-2 - TRBV19 - TGTGCCAGTAGTACCAGGACAACTGGTGGCTACACCTTC CASSTRTTGGYTF
TRBJ2-7 once TRBV19 TRBD2 TGTGCCAGTAGTATAGCCGGGGGGGTCCTTTCCTACGAGCAGTACTTC CASSIAGGVLSYEQYF
TRBJ1-4 few TRBV5-1 TRBD1 TGCGCCAGCAGCAACCTCGGGACAGGGGGCCCCGGGGGGGGAGAAAAACTGTTTTTT CASSNLGTGGPGGGEKLFF
TRBJ1-5 - TRBV10-2 - TGCGCCAGCGGAGGGGAAGAAATCTATCAGCCCCAGCATTTT CASGGEEIYQPQHF
TRBJ1-2 once TRBV6-1 - TGTGCCAGCAGTGAAGAGGTTAGGGGCTATGGCTACACCTTC CASSEEVRGYGYTF
TRBJ2-5 - TRBV15 TRBD1 TGTGCCACCAGCAGCGGACAGGGTACCTTCCAAGAGACCCAGTACTTC CATSSGQGTFQETQYF
TRBJ1-2 - TRBV11-2 - TGTGCCAGCAGCTTAGAGGGGGGATATGGCTACACCTTC CASSLEGGYGYTF
TRBJ2-2 - TRBV5-1 TRBD2 TGCGCCAGCAGACTGGGGGGGTCAGGGACCGGGGAGCTGTTTTTT CASRLGGSGTGELFF
TRBJ2-7 - TRBV18 TRBD2 TGTGCCAGCTCACTGAGGGGAGCTAGCGGGAGTGTCTACGAGCAGTACTTC CASSLRGASGSVYEQYF
TRBJ2-7 - TRBV12-1 - TGTGCCAGCAGCTTTGACAGGGGGCCCGGTTCGGACTACGAGCAGTACTTC CASSFDRGPGSDYEQYF
TRBJ1-3 - TRBV9 - TGTGCCAGCAGCATACAACGGACAGCTAGTACTGGAAACACCATATATTTT CASSIQRTASTGNTIYF
TRBJ1-1 - TRBV7-9 TRBD1 TGTGCCAGCAGCTTGACAGGGGTCACGCGTTCCGGCACTGAAGCTTTCTTT CASSLTGVTRSGTEAFF
TRBJ1-4 - TRBV13 TRBD1 TGTGCCAGCAGCTTGGGCCCAGGGGGGGAAAAACTGTTTTTT CASSLGPGGEKLFF
TRBJ2-7 - TRBV16 - TGTGCCAGCAGCCAATTCAGACAGAACTACGAGCAGTACTTC CASSQFRQNYEQYF
TRBJ2-1 - TRBV7-6 TRBD2 TGTGCCAGCAGCGCGACACTAGCGGGAAATGAGCAGTTCTTC CASSATLAGNEQFF